These 2 T cell receptor beta chains came from one sample sequenced in a study of T cells in Graves' hyperthyroidism and ophthalmopathy. From RNA transcripts, TCR beta CDR3 regions were amplified. TCR CDR3 underwent first-round RT-PCR with the HTBI primer set. Via MiXCR, TCRdb re-called the multiplex PCR reads, giving one row per CDR3 protein. Of over 500,000 distinct CDR3 sequences in the sample, 35% to 50% were seen once. The sequencing sample was made of peripheral blood or thyroid tissue (not recorded which). These receptors all come from an adult woman with Graves' disease, either hyperthyroidism or ophthalmopathy (not recorded which).

The genes are TRBV19 and TRBJ1-5; 7 nucleotides match TRBD1. Per the germline V gene, CDR1 is LNHDA and CDR2 is SQIVND (reference sequence). Trimming at V came to 2 bases and at J to 0 bases, leaving 4 bases not matched to a gene. There are 16 residues in the CDR3. The CDR3 sequence: CASSILGQFSNQPQHF. The CDR3 DNA reads TGTGCCAGTAGTATATTGGGACAGTTTAGCAATCAGCCCCAGCATTTT.

The rearrangement joins TRBV10-3 to TRBJ1-4; tentative D call: TRBD1 (5 bases). The germline gives CDR1 ENHRY, CDR2 SYGVKD. The CDR3 has 16 residues. Trimming removed 0 bases at V and 2 bases at J, with 10 bases between. The CDR3 loop reads CAISESSSGTNEKLFF. CDR3 coding DNA: TGTGCCATCAGTGAGTCGTCGTCAGGGACTAATGAAAAACTGTTTTTT.